A selection of T cell receptor beta chains follows, all from one sample in a study of Graves' ophthalmopathy and Graves' hyperthyroidism. TCRdb fed the multiplex PCR reads into MiXCR, producing one record per CDR3 protein. The sample holds 500,000 to 700,000 distinct CDR3 sequences, under 45% seen once. The sequenced material came from peripheral blood or thyroid tissue (not recorded which). These receptors came from an adult man with Graves' hyperthyroidism. CDR3s include the opening cysteine and the closing phenylalanine or tryptophan.

TRBJ1-2 15 TRBV29-1 CSVAGNGNTAYGYTF
TRBJ1-2 13 TRBV6-1 CASSETGRSGYTF
TRBJ2-5 11 TRBV12-3/TRBV12-4 CASSPMETQYF
TRBJ2-7 15 TRBV20-1 CSARDYSSGTNEQYF
TRBJ2-2 21 TRBV19 CASSLTGTGSSTLRWTGELFF
TRBJ1-2 14 TRBV29-1 CSAPGIEEGLGYTF
TRBJ1-1 15 TRBV6-5 CASSYPATGGTEAFF
TRBJ1-1 14 TRBV13 CASSQPGPLAGAFF
TRBJ1-1 14 TRBV6-5 CASNLLGPGTEAFF
TRBJ2-7 14 TRBV19 CASTSGTGDYEQYF
TRBJ1-2 13 TRBV29-1 CSVIAGSAYGYTF
TRBJ1-4 13 TRBV29-1 CSVRDRGSEKLFF
TRBJ1-2 15 TRBV5-4 CASSPGTGGNYGYTF
TRBJ1-2 15 TRBV28 CASSLEGDSLNGYTF
TRBJ2-3 13 TRBV5-1 CASSFRQYNEQYF
TRBJ2-3 15 TRBV7-9 CASSPQAGGTDTQYF
TRBJ2-1 17 TRBV12-3/TRBV12-4 CASSLATPRNSYNEQFF
TRBJ2-5 17 TRBV7-2 CASSLVVAGGLGETQYF
TRBJ1-5 13 TRBV19 CASKRSRNQPQHF